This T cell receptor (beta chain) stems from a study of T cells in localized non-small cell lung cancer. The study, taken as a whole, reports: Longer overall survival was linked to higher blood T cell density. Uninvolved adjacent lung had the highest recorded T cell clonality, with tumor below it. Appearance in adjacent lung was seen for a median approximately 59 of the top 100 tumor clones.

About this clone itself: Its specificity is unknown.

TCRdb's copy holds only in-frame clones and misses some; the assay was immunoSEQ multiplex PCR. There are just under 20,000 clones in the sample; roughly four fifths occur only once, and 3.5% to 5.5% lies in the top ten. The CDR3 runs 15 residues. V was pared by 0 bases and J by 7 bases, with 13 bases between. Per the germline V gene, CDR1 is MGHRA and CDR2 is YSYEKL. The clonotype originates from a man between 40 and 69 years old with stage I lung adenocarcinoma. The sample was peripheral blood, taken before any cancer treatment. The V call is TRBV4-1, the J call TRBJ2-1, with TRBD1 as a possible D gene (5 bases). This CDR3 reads CASSQDGTGPNEQFF. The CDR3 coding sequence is TGCGCCAGCAGCCAAGATGGAACAGGCCCTAATGAGCAGTTCTTC.